This T cell receptor (beta chain) appears in the sequencing data of a study of glioma-infiltrating T cells after dendritic cell vaccination. Whole-study results and caveats: No direct clonality-survival link was found; a diverse polyclonal response may matter.

Germline V gives CDR1 SEHNR, CDR2 FQNEAQ (reference sequence). CDR3 length equals 15 residues. The V end lost 1 base, the J end lost 5 bases, and 14 bases lay between the germline ends. Notes on this clone: Its target is not known.

Using immunoSEQ multiplex PCR, the repertoire was profiled, and TCRdb retains in-frame clones only, with some absent. The sample has around 87,000 clones; about four fifths are singletons. Stated time point: after dendritic cell vaccination, including at tumor progression/relapse. The receptor comes from a human donor with glioblastoma. The starting material was blood, obtained after dendritic cell vaccination. This rearrangement joins TRBV7-9 to TRBJ1-1; perhaps TRBD1 as D (5 bases). CDR3 amino acids: CASSLEVGGWTEAFF. The CDR3 nucleotides are TGTGCCAGCAGCTTAGAAGTCGGGGGGTGGACTGAAGCTTTCTTT.